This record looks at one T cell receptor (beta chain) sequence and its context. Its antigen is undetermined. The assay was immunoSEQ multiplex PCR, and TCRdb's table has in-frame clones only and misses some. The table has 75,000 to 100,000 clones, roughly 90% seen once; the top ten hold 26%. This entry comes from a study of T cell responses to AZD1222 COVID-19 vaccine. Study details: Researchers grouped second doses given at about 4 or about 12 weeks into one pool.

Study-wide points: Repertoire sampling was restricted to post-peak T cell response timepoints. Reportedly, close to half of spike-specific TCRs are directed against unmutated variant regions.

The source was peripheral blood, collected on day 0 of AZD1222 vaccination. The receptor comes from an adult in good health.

This CDR3 is CAWSARSGGLNNQPQHF. The CDR3 coding sequence is TGTGCCTGGAGTGCCCGGAGTGGGGGGCTTAACAATCAGCCCCAGCATTTT. The chain combines TRBV30 with TRBJ1-5; D is perhaps TRBD1 (6 bases). The V end was cut by 1 base, the J end by 3 bases, with 19 bases between. Germline V gene data show CDR1 as GTSNPN and CDR2 as SVGIG (reference sequence). CDR3 length: 17 residues.